These 10 T cell receptor beta chains originate from one sample sequenced in a study of T cell repertoires in cytomegalovirus infection. Their target antigens are unknown. Via MiXCR, TCRdb re-called the reads, giving one row per CDR3 protein. The table records approximately 910,000 distinct CDR3 sequences, about 33% of them present only once. Sequencing was performed on cultured CD8+ T cells from PBMCs, taken from culture after CMV antigen stimulation. These receptors all stem from a human donor in good health (CMV status not recorded). Some clones in this sample may be carry-over from other donors' samples.

In its sample, this clonotype was seen many times. The chain is built from TRBV7-8 and TRBJ1-1; D gene ambiguous. The CDR3 has 13 amino acids. With 5 bases removed from V and 6 bases from J, the gap between germline ends came to 13 bases. Per the germline V gene, CDR1 is SGHVS and CDR2 is FQNEAQ. DNA for the CDR3: TGTGCCAGCAGCACCCGGGGTCCTCCTGAAGCTTTCTTT. Amino acid sequence: CASSTRGPPEAFF.

This clonotype was detected once. The chain links TRBV9 to TRBJ2-2; D tentatively reads TRBD1 or TRBD2 (5 bases each). The germline CDR1 and CDR2 sequences are SGDLS and YYNGEE. The CDR3 runs to 17 residues. Between the trimmed V and J ends, which lost 0 bases and 1 base, there was a span of 13 bases. The CDR3 DNA reads TGTGCCAGCAGCGTAGTGGGGCTAGCCCGGAACACCGGGGAGCTGTTTTTT. Translated: CASSVVGLARNTGELFF. Full variable domain (missing parts from reference TRBV9 and TRBJ2-2): DSGVTQTPKHLITATGQRVTLRCSPRSGDLSVYWYQQSLDQGLQFLIQYYNGEERAKGNILERFSAQQFPDLHSELNLSSLELGDSALYFCASSVVGLARNTGELFFGEGSRLTVL.

Only a few counts were recorded for this clonotype. The chain links TRBV11-2 to TRBJ2-2; tentatively, D is TRBD1 (5 bases). CDR3 length: 15 amino acids. Germline V lookup: CDR1 SGHAT, CDR2 FQNNGV. Trimming removed 6 bases at V and 5 bases at J, with 16 bases between. CDR3 sequence (DNA): TGTGCCAGCAGATCAGGGAAATACGGGACCGGGGAGCTGTTTTTT. As protein: CASRSGKYGTGELFF.

In this sample, this clonotype turned up many times. The rearrangement joins TRBV7-2 to TRBJ2-1, with 7 bases matching TRBD1. With 2 bases clipped from V and 0 bases from J, the junction kept 1 base outside the gene matches. CDR3 length: 15 residues. In germline, CDR1 is SGHTA, CDR2 FQGNSA. This chain's CDR3 is CASSLTGDSYNEQFF. The CDR3 DNA reads as TGTGCCAGCAGCTTAACAGGGGACTCCTACAATGAGCAGTTCTTC. The full variable domain, completed using reference TRBV7-2 and TRBJ2-1, is GAGVSQSPSNKVTEKGKDVELRCDPISGHTALYWYRQSLGQGLEFLIYFQGNSAPDKSGLPSDRFSAERTGGSVSTLTIQRTQQEDSAVYLCASSLTGDSYNEQFFGPGTRLTVL.

V gene TRBV3-1 combines with J gene TRBJ1-1; D not certain. Germline V gives CDR1 LGHDT, CDR2 YNNKEL (reference sequence). V dropped 2 bases and J dropped 2 bases, with 9 bases sitting between them. CDR3 length equals 14 residues. The CDR3 is CASSQNPVNTEAFF. The DNA for the CDR3 is TGTGCCAGCAGCCAAAACCCGGTCAACACTGAAGCTTTCTTT.

V is TRBV7-9 and J is TRBJ2-1, with 10 bases fitting TRBD1. This CDR3 spans 17 amino acids. The J segment lost 6 bases and the V segment lost 4 bases, leaving 12 bases of the junction unmatched. Germline lookup yields CDR1 SEHNR and CDR2 FQNEAQ (reference sequence). The DNA for the CDR3 is TGTGCCAGCAGCTCCCGCAACCGGGACAGGGGCCGCAATGAGCAGTTCTTC. This encodes CASSSRNRDRGRNEQFF.

J is TRBJ1-5 and V is TRBV19, with 7 positions matching TRBD1. J gave up 4 bases and V 8 bases, and 8 bases lay outside the gene matches. The V gene's germline CDR1 is LNHDA and CDR2 SQIVND (reference sequence). This CDR3 spans 14 amino acids. CDR3: CASRATGRNQPQHF. The CDR3 DNA follows: TGTGCCAGTCGGGCGACAGGGAGGAATCAGCCCCAGCATTTT.

This clonotype was detected a few times. The chain couples TRBV20-1 to TRBJ2-7; TRBD2 is a possible D gene (6 bases). The CDR3 length is 14 residues. Between the trimmed V and J ends, which lost 0 bases and 4 bases, there was a span of 13 bases. Germline CDR1 is DFQATT and CDR2 is SNEGSKA (reference sequence). The DNA of the CDR3 is TGCAGTGCTAGAGATTACTTAGGAGGGTACGAGCAGTACTTC. This encodes CSARDYLGGYEQYF.

About this clonotype itself: Mismatch with germline at one junction end may stem from a read error. This chain joins TRBV12-3 or TRBV12-4 and TRBJ1-5; 7 bases fit TRBD1. The CDR3 runs to 14 residues. CDR3 nucleotide sequence: TGTGCCAGCACCCAAGGACAGGTTAATCAGCCCCAACATTTT. Translated: CASTQGQVNQPQHF.

In this sample, this clonotype turned up a few times. The chain joins TRBV28 to TRBJ1-2; D is ambiguous. Between the trimmed V and J ends, which lost 4 bases and 4 bases, there was a span of 13 bases. This CDR3 is 14 amino acids long. Germline V gene data show CDR1 as MDHEN and CDR2 as SYDVKM. CDR3 protein: CASSSSRGSYGYTF. The CDR3 region has the DNA TGTGCCAGCAGTTCCTCTCGAGGGTCCTATGGCTACACCTTC.